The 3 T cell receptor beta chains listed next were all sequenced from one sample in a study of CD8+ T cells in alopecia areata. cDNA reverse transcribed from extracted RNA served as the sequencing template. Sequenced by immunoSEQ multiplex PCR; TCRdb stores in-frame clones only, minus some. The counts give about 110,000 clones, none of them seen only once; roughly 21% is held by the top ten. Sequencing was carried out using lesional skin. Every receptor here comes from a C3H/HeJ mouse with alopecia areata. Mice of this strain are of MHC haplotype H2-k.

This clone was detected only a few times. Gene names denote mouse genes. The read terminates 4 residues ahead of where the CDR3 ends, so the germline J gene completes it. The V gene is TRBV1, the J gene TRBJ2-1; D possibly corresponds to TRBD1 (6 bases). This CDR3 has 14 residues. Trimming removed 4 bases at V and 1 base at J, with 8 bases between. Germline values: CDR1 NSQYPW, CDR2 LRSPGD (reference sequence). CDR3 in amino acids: CTCSERGNYAEQFF. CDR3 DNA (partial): TGCACCTGCAGTGAGAGGGGGAACTATGCT.

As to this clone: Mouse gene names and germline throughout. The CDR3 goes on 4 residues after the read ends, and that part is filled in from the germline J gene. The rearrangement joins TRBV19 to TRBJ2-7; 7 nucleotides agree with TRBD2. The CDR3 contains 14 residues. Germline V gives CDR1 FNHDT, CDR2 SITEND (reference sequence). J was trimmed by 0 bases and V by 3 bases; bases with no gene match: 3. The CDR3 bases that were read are TGTGCCAGCAGTACGACTGGGACCTCCTAT. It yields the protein CASSTTGTSY. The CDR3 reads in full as CASSTTGTSYEQYF.

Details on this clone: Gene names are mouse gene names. The part of the CDR3 DNA that was read is TGCACCTGCAGTGCGGAGACTTTTAGTGCAGAA. Translating gives CTCSAETFSAE. The CDR3 in full is CTCSAETFSAETLYF. V usage is TRBV1 and J usage is TRBJ2-3; no reliable D call. The CDR3 end falls 4 residues outside the read, so it is completed with the germline J gene. This CDR3 is 15 amino acids long. Germline lookup yields CDR1 NSQYPW and CDR2 LRSPGD (reference sequence). V lost 3 bases and J lost 0, with 10 bases in between.